This T cell receptor (beta chain) was observed in a study of blood T cell repertoires in COVID-19. Whole-study context: There were acute and convalescent COVID-19 samples, and they came from the United States, Italy and Spain. PBMCs, B-cell-depleted T cells, or T cells provided the cDNA or gDNA that made up the material.

The CDR3 covers 14 residues. With V trimmed by 4 bases and J by 7 bases, 8 bases remained unmatched. Germline CDR1 is LGHDT and CDR2 is YNNKEL (reference sequence). In the study's own analysis: Reference gene primer amplification in the assay estimated nucleated cell counts. Measured with immunoSEQ multiplex PCR; TCRdb has only the in-frame clones, and not every one. From that table come the V and J calls and clone size; the DNA was used to work out D and trimming. The sample shows about 260,000 clones, about 91% of them seen only once. The chain carries TRBV3-1 (or the pseudogene TRBV3-2) and TRBJ1-2, with 8 bases lining up with TRBD1. The sequence came from a young adult with COVID-19, enrolled during active disease. The sample taken for sequencing was peripheral blood. Here the CDR3 reads CASSPGQGTGGYTF. CDR3 sequence (DNA): TGTGCCAGCAGCCCCGGACAGGGAACGGGTGGCTACACCTTC.